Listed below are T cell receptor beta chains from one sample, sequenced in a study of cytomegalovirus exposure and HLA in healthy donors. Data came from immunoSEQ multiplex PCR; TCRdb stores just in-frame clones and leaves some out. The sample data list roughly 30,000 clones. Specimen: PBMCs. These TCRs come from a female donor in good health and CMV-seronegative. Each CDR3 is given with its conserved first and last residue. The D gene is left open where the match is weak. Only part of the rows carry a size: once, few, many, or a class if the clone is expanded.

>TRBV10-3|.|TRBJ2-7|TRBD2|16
TGTGCCATCAGTGGAGTAGCGGGGGATAGCTCCTACGAGCAGTACTTC
CAISGVAGDSSYEQYF
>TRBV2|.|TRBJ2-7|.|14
TGTGCCAGCGGGGTGGGGGCAGGGCCCTACGAGCAGTACTTC
CASGVGAGPYEQYF
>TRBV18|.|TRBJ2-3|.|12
TGTGCCAGCTCACCGAGAAGAGATACGCAGTATTTT
CASSPRRDTQYF
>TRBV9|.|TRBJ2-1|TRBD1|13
TGTGCCAGCAGCTCTTTTGGGACAGTCGAGCAGTTCTTC
CASSSFGTVEQFF
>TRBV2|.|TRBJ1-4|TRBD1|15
TGTGCCAGCAGCCGCGACAGGGGAGGGGATGAAAAACTGTTTTTT
CASSRDRGGDEKLFF
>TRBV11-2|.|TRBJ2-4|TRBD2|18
TGTGCCAGCAGGAAGGGTAGCGGGGGGGCCCCGGCCAAAAACATTCAGTACTTC
CASRKGSGGAPAKNIQYF
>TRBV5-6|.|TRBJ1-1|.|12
TGTGCCAGCAGCTTACAGTTGACTGAAGCTTTCTTT
CASSLQLTEAFF
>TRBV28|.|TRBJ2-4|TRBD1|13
TGTGCCAGCAGGCTGGACAGGGGGAACATTCAGTACTTC
CASRLDRGNIQYF
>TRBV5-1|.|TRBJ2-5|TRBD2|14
TGCGCCAGCGCTAGCGGGGGGGGATTGGAGACCCAGTACTTC
CASASGGGLETQYF
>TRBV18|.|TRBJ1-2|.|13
TGTGCCAGCTCACGTACCCAGGGTCAGGGCTACACCTTC
CASSRTQGQGYTF
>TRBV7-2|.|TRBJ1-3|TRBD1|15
TGTGCCAGCAGCTTAGGGACAGGGTGGGGAAACACCATATATTTT
CASSLGTGWGNTIYF
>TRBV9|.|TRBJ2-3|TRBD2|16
TGTGCCAGCAGCGTCTCTAGCGGGAGGACATTGGATACGCAGTATTTT
CASSVSSGRTLDTQYF
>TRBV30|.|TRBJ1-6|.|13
TGTGCCTCCAACAGGGAACCGGGATCACCCCTCCACTTT
CASNREPGSPLHF
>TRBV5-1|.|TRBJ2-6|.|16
TGCGCCAGCAGCTTGGTTGCGTCCTCTGGGGCCAACGTCCTGACTTTC
CASSLVASSGANVLTF
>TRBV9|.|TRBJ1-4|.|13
TGTGCCAGCAGCCCCTCAGCTAATGAAAAACTGTTTTTT
CASSPSANEKLFF
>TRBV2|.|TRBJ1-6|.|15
TGTGCCAGCAGTCCCGACAGAGGCTATAATTCACCCCTCCACTTT
CASSPDRGYNSPLHF
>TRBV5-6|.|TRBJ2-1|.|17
TGTGCCAGCAGCTTCCGCCACCGACCTGGGCCACACAATGAGCAGTTCTTC
CASSFRHRPGPHNEQFF
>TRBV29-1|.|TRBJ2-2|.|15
TGCAGCGTTGAAGAGCCTCAGGGGTTGGCCGGGGAGCTGTTTTTT
CSVEEPQGLAGELFF
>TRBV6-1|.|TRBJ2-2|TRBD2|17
TGTGCCAGCAGTGAAAATGGGCGGGGGAGGTACACCGGGGAGCTGTTTTTT
CASSENGRGRYTGELFF
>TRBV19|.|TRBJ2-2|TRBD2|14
TGTGCCAGTAGCGGGGGGGCCTGGGCCGGGGAGCTGTTTTTT
CASSGGAWAGELFF
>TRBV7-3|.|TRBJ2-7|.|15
TGTGCCGGAACGGGGAACCGGGACACATACTACGAGCAGTACTTC
CAGTGNRDTYYEQYF
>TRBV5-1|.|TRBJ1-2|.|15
TGCGCCAGCAGCGAAAGACAGGCGCGGGCCTATGGCTACACCTTC
CASSERQARAYGYTF
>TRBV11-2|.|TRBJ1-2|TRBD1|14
TGTGCCAGCAGCAGAGGACAGGGCGGTAGTGGCTACACCTTC
CASSRGQGGSGYTF
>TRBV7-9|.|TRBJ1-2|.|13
TGTGCCAGCAGAGGTACAGGGCCGAGCGGCTACACCTTC
CASRGTGPSGYTF
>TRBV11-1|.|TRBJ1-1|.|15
TGTGCCAGCAGCGCCTTCAGGGATCCGCGTGTAGGAGCTTTCTTT
CASSAFRDPRVGAFF
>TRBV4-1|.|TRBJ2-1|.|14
TGCGCCAGCAGCCAAGAAGAGTTCTCCGGGGAGCAGTTCTTC
CASSQEEFSGEQFF
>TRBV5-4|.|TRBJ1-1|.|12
TGTGCCAGCAGCAAACAGGGTTGGTTTGCTTTCTTT
CASSKQGWFAFF
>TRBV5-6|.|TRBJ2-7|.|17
TGTGCCAGCAGCCCTCGGGCCCTAGGGGGGGCCTCGCGGGAGCAGTACTTC
CASSPRALGGASREQYF
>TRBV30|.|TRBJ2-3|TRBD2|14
TGTGCCTGGAGTGTAAGGGCGGGGGCAGATACGCAGTATTTT
CAWSVRAGADTQYF
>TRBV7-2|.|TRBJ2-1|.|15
TGTGCCAGCAGCTTAGGCGAGAGCTCCGACAATGAGCAGTTCTTC
CASSLGESSDNEQFF
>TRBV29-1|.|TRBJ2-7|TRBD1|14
TGCAGCGTTGTGGAACCCCAGGGGGCAGACGAGCAGTACTTC
CSVVEPQGADEQYF
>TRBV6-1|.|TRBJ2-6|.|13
TGTGCCGGCGGAGCTTCTGGGGCCAACGTCCTGACTTTC
CAGGASGANVLTF
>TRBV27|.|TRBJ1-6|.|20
TGTGCCAGCAGTTCACTACTCGTGGGCCTCGGGAGCTCCTATAATTCACCCCTCCACTTT
CASSSLLVGLGSSYNSPLHF
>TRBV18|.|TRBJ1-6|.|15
TGTGCCAGCTCACCAAGGGGGAATCCTAATTCACCCCTCCACTTT
CASSPRGNPNSPLHF
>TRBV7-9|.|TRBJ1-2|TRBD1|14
TGTGCCAGCACCCTCACAGGGGCCGACTATGGCTACACCTTC
CASTLTGADYGYTF
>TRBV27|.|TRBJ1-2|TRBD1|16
TGTGCCAGCAGTTCCCGGACAGGGGGCATGGTCTATGGCTACACCTTC
CASSSRTGGMVYGYTF
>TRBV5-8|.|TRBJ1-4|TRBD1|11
TGTGCCAGCAGCACACAGGGGAAACTGTTTTTT
CASSTQGKLFF
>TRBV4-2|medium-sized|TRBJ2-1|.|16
TGTGCCAGCAGCCAAGATCAAGGGGCCTCGGGCAATGAGCAGTTCTTC
CASSQDQGASGNEQFF
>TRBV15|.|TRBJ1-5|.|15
TGTGCCACCAGCAGAGTGGCGGTGAGGAATCAGCCCCAGCATTTT
CATSRVAVRNQPQHF
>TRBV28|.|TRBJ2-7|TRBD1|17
TGTGCCAGCAGTATTAACAGGGGTGGCTACAGCTCCTACGAGCAGTACTTC
CASSINRGGYSSYEQYF
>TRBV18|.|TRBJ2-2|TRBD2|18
TGTGCCAGCTCACCACCGCCTAGCGGGGGGGCGAACACCGGGGAGCTGTTTTTT
CASSPPPSGGANTGELFF
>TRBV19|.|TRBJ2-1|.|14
TGTGCCAGTAGTATAGGGGGCACCTACAATGAGCAGTTCTTC
CASSIGGTYNEQFF
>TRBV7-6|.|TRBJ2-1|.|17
TGTGCCAGCAGCGCCCCCGGCGGGGACGTCTCCTACAATGAGCAGTTCTTC
CASSAPGGDVSYNEQFF
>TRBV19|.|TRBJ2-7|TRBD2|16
TGTGCCAGTAGTATATCTGGCGGGGGGGCGGCTCACGAGCAGTACTTC
CASSISGGGAAHEQYF
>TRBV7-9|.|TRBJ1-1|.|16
TGTGCCAGCAGCTCCAGACTCAGCATACAGGGCACTGAAGCTTTCTTT
CASSSRLSIQGTEAFF